This note documents a single T cell receptor (beta chain) sequence. The record originates from a study of T-cell reconstitution after alpha-beta-depleted transplantation in children. Preparation of the TCRbeta library was carried out with unique molecular identifiers. TCRdb independently ran MiXCR on the PCR reads; one entry per CDR3 protein. The sample has 250,000 to 350,000 distinct CDR3 sequences; around 9.6% are singletons. This TCR derives from a human donor who donated a stem cell graft to a child with SCID. This specimen consisted of PBMCs from the stem cell graft donor, obtained from the stem cell graft.

CDR3 protein: CSVENRDTEAFF. The CDR3, as DNA: TGCAGCGTTGAAAACAGGGACACTGAAGCTTTCTTT. The rearrangement uses TRBV29-1 and TRBJ1-1; D perhaps matches TRBD1 (6 bases). This CDR3 spans 12 amino acids. Germline CDR1 and CDR2: SQVTM and ANQGSEA. V lost 2 bases and J 3 bases, leaving 7 bases between the germline ends.